This T cell receptor (beta chain) was observed in a study of T cells in Graves' hyperthyroidism and ophthalmopathy. Amplified TCR beta CDR3 regions came from RNA transcripts. HTBI primers drove first-round RT-PCR of the TCR CDR3. MiXCR, run by TCRdb on the multiplex PCR reads, gives a single entry per CDR3 protein. This table has hundreds of thousands of distinct CDR3 sequences, 15% to 18% appearing once. The table lists this clonotype with many counts. The J segment lost 5 bases and the V segment lost 5 bases, leaving 11 bases of the junction unmatched. Germline assignment: CDR1 SGHTA and CDR2 FQGNSA. The CDR3 runs 15 residues.

The clonotype was recovered from a woman aged 18-35 years with Graves' hyperthyroidism. The V and J genes are TRBV7-2 and TRBJ2-5; TRBD2 aligns across 7 bases. Input material: blood. The CDR3, as DNA: TGTGCCAGCAGCCCCCTGGGGGTGGGGGGGGAGACCCAGTACTTC. This sequence encodes CASSPLGVGGETQYF. The full variable domain, rest sourced from reference TRBV7-2 and TRBJ2-5, is GAGVSQSPSNKVTEKGKDVELRCDPISGHTALYWYRQSLGQGLEFLIYFQGNSAPDKSGLPSDRFSAERTGGSVSTLTIQRTQQEDSAVYLCASSPLGVGGETQYFGPGTRLLVL.